What follows is one TCR beta chain and its context. Its antigen is currently unknown. Unique molecular identifiers were present on the cDNA, and a universal primer site came from template switching. From the 5' RACE reads, TCRdb called clonotypes with MiXCR, one entry per CDR3 protein. Counted here are hundreds of thousands of distinct CDR3 sequences, more than 8% occurring once; the ten biggest clones make up about 7.1%. This sample stems from a study of identical twins. Study findings and constraints: Cord blood beta clonotypes present at high abundance carried fewer insertions; no such pattern appeared in memory repertoires.

The sample was also reused in another study, on yellow fever vaccine responses in identical twins.

The source material was CD8+ T cells sorted from blood. The receptor was isolated from a woman aged 18-29 years in good health.

The CDR3 is CASSPKLLGPGGTDTQYF. The CDR3 nucleotides read TGTGCCAGCAGCCCGAAGCTTTTGGGACCGGGGGGCACAGATACGCAGTATTTT. The V and J genes are TRBV11-2 and TRBJ2-3; tentative D call: TRBD2 (6 bases). This CDR3 is built from 18 residues. V was cut by 5 bases and J by 1 base, with 22 bases left in between. The germline V gene has CDR1 SGHAT and CDR2 FQNNGV.